The 18 T cell receptor beta chains presented below share a single source sample, sequenced in a study of T cell responses to AZD1222 COVID-19 vaccine. Produced via immunoSEQ multiplex PCR; TCRdb's table is partial and in-frame only. The sample records approximately 180,000 clones, 85% to 90% being singletons. Here the sequenced sample was peripheral blood, taken on day 0 of AZD1222 vaccination. Receptors were obtained from an adult in good health.

Comment on this clone: Different DNA sequences within this sample yield the same CDR3. The J gene is TRBJ1-5, the V gene TRBV18; D remains unclear. The CDR3 has 13 amino acids. Germline CDR1 reads KGHSH; CDR2 reads LQKENI. The germline V and J ends were trimmed by 2 bases and 3 bases, with 5 bases remaining between them. CDR3 region: CASSPGLNQPQHF. Written as DNA, the CDR3 is TGTGCCAGCTCACCAGGACTCAATCAGCCCCAGCATTTT.

This chain links TRBV6-5 with TRBJ2-3; TRBD1 agrees at 7 bases. This CDR3 is 12 amino acids long. V shed 6 bases, J shed 6 bases, and the junction held 3 bases outside the gene matches. Germline values: CDR1 MNHEY, CDR2 SVGAGI. Written as DNA, the CDR3 is TGTGCCAGCAGAACAGGGGCCGATACGCAGTATTTT. Its protein is CASRTGADTQYF.

This chain uses TRBV18 with TRBJ2-2; the D gene is possibly TRBD1 (6 bases). The length of the CDR3 is 18 residues. Trimming took off 2 bases at V and 3 bases at J, with 19 bases between the two ends. The germline V gene has CDR1 KGHSH and CDR2 LQKENI. The CDR3 loop is CASSPVILGGADTGELFF. The DNA of the CDR3 is TGTGCCAGCTCACCAGTAATTCTTGGGGGCGCGGACACCGGGGAGCTGTTTTTT.

J is TRBJ2-7 and V is TRBV18; TRBD1 might be the D (5 bases). In germline, CDR1 is KGHSH, CDR2 LQKENI. The CDR3 has 19 residues. Trimming took 3 bases from V and 3 from J, leaving 27 bases between them. As DNA, the CDR3 is TGTGCCAGCTCACCCGACTGGGGCAGGAGACCTACCCCCTTCTACGAGCAGTACTTC. Encoded protein: CASSPDWGRRPTPFYEQYF.

The CDR3, as DNA: TGCGCCAGCAGCTTGGGGACGGGACAGGGTTACTATGGCTACACCTTC. The encoded protein is CASSLGTGQGYYGYTF. The rearrangement links TRBV5-1 to TRBJ1-2; 9 positions agree with TRBD1. J lost 3 bases, V lost 0 bases, and 6 bases had no gene match. Looked up from germline, CDR1 is SGHRS and CDR2 is YFSETQ. The CDR3 runs to 16 residues.

The genes are TRBV6-6 and TRBJ1-1, with 7 bases lining up with TRBD1. J gave up 3 bases and V 6 bases, and 13 bases lay outside the gene matches. Germline CDR1 and CDR2: MNHNY and SVGAGI (reference sequence). There are 16 residues in the CDR3. CDR3 region: CASSHPLGQSYTEAFF. In DNA, the CDR3 is TGTGCCAGCAGCCATCCCCTGGGACAGTCTTACACTGAAGCTTTCTTT.

This clone was seen a single time. This chain links TRBV29-1 with TRBJ2-2; the D is unclear. The CDR3 totals 13 residues. Germline V gene data show CDR1 as SQVTM and CDR2 as ANQGSEA. V was cut by 5 bases and J by 0 bases, with 7 bases left in between. The CDR3 sequence: CSVPRPNTGELFF. The CDR3 coding sequence is TGCAGCGTTCCCAGGCCGAACACCGGGGAGCTGTTTTTT.

The genes are TRBV9 and TRBJ1-3; no definite D call. The ends were cut back, 0 bases at V and 0 bases at J, with 4 bases in the middle. The CDR3 spans 14 residues. CDR1 is SGDLS, CDR2 YYNGEE, per germline. CDR3 amino acids: CASSVDSSGNTIYF. CDR3 DNA: TGTGCCAGCAGCGTAGACAGCTCTGGAAACACCATATATTTT. Supplemented by reference TRBV9 and TRBJ1-3, the full variable domain reads DSGVTQTPKHLITATGQRVTLRCSPRSGDLSVYWYQQSLDQGLQFLIQYYNGEERAKGNILERFSAQQFPDLHSELNLSSLELGDSALYFCASSVDSSGNTIYFGEGSWLTVV.

This clone was seen a single time. Germline and junction disagree at one end, which may indicate a read error. The rearrangement links TRBV7-7 to TRBJ1-5, with D possibly TRBD1 on 6 matching bases. Germline CDR1 reads SSHAT; CDR2 reads FNYEAQ (reference sequence). CDR3 length equals 16 residues. CDR3 in DNA: TGTGCTAGCAGCTTAGAGGGGGGACTCGGCAATCAGCCCCAGCATTTT. This sequence encodes CASSLEGGLGNQPQHF.

The V and J genes are TRBV6-5 and TRBJ1-4; D perhaps matches TRBD1 (5 bases). The length of the CDR3 is 14 residues. Germline V gene data show CDR1 as MNHEY and CDR2 as SVGAGI. Between the trimmed V and J ends, which lost 5 bases and 8 bases, there was a span of 15 bases. The CDR3 is CASSTGTAGEKLFF. CDR3 bases: TGTGCCAGCAGTACTGGGACCGCGGGAGAAAAACTGTTTTTT.

This clone has just a few counts. The rearrangement links TRBV6-5 to TRBJ2-7; 11 bases fit TRBD1. The CDR3 is made up of 14 amino acids. With 6 bases clipped from V and 4 bases from J, the junction kept 5 bases outside the gene matches. CDR1 is MNHEY and CDR2 is SVGAGI in the germline V gene. CDR3 bases: TGTGCCAGCAGAAGGGACAGGGGGTTGTACGAGCAGTACTTC. This sequence encodes CASRRDRGLYEQYF.

The genes are TRBV2 and TRBJ2-1, with 9 bases lining up with TRBD2. The V gene's germline CDR1 is SNHLY and CDR2 FYNNEI. V dropped 6 bases and J dropped 5; count of bases not matched to a gene: 5. CDR3 length: 14 residues. This CDR3 reads CASSSGLANNEQFF. The CDR3 coding sequence is TGTGCCAGCAGCTCCGGACTAGCGAACAATGAGCAGTTCTTC.

V gene TRBV15 combines with J gene TRBJ1-5; D is unresolved. Germline CDR1 reads LNHNV; CDR2 reads YYDKDF (reference sequence). The CDR3 length is 14 residues. Deletions cut 3 bases from V and 4 bases from J, with 10 bases between. The CDR3 is CATSSGQRNQPQHF. Here the CDR3 DNA reads TGTGCCACCAGCAGTGGCCAGCGAAATCAGCCCCAGCATTTT.

The V and J genes are TRBV18 and TRBJ1-1, with a tentative D call TRBD1 (5 bases). Trimming pared 1 base from V and 5 bases from J, leaving 8 bases between. Germline V gene data show CDR1 as KGHSH and CDR2 as LQKENI. CDR3 length: 13 amino acids. The DNA of the CDR3 is TGTGCCAGCTCACCACGGGGGGAGACTGAAGCTTTCTTT. Translation gives CASSPRGETEAFF.

This sequence joins TRBV10-3 and TRBJ2-1; possibly TRBD1 or TRBD2 for D (5 bases each). Germline-derived CDR1 and CDR2 are ENHRY and SYGVKD. Trimming removed 6 bases from V and 1 base from J, with 16 bases in between. The CDR3 is 16 amino acids. The CDR3 spells CAISPTGTLSYNEQFF. The DNA for the CDR3 is TGTGCCATCAGCCCGACCGGGACCTTGTCCTACAATGAGCAGTTCTTC.

The chain is built from TRBV2 and TRBJ1-2; 7 bases are shared with TRBD1. Trimming at V came to 4 bases and at J to 3 bases, leaving 2 bases not matched to a gene. Germline values: CDR1 SNHLY, CDR2 FYNNEI. The CDR3 has 13 residues. CDR3 region: CASSGDSDYGYTF. The CDR3 DNA is TGTGCCAGCAGTGGGGACAGTGACTATGGCTACACCTTC.

The chain couples TRBV2 to TRBJ1-5; no reliable D call. V shed 5 bases and J shed 2 bases, with 10 bases lying between them. This CDR3 has 14 amino acids. The germline V gene encodes CDR1 SNHLY and CDR2 FYNNEI. The CDR3 region has the DNA TGTGCCAGCAGTTTGAGTAGTGGCAATCAGCCCCAGCATTTT. It yields the protein CASSLSSGNQPQHF. The variable domain in full, with the rest retrieved from reference TRBV2 and TRBJ1-5, is EPEVTQTPSHQVTQMGQEVILRCVPISNHLYFYWYRQILGQKVEFLVSFYNNEISEKSEIFDDQFSVERPDGSNFTLKIRSTKLEDSAMYFCASSLSSGNQPQHFGDGTRLSIL.

This chain joins TRBV19 and TRBJ1-5; 7 bases map to TRBD1. The CDR3 has 16 amino acids. V lost 3 bases and J lost 7; bases outside the gene matches: 12. Germline V gene lookup returns CDR1 LNHDA and CDR2 SQIVND (reference sequence). The CDR3 spells CASSIRRGTVSQPQHF. CDR3 sequence (DNA): TGTGCCAGTAGTATTCGGCGTGGGACAGTTTCACAGCCCCAGCATTTT.